This T cell receptor beta chain was obtained from a study of control samples from healthy donors and cancer patients. V lost 0 bases, J lost 2 bases, and 5 bases lay in between. Looked up from germline, CDR1 is MNHEY and CDR2 is SVGAGI. The CDR3 is 14 amino acids. Assay: immunoSEQ multiplex PCR; the TCRdb copy retains only in-frame clones and omits some. The sample includes roughly 120,000 clones, 90% of them seen just once. This clonotype originated in a human donor in good health. The donor label of this sample is uncertain. V and J are TRBV6-5 and TRBJ1-5; D gene uncertain. The sequenced sample consisted of blood. CDR3 protein: CASSYSFGNQPQHF. The CDR3 DNA sequence: TGTGCCAGCAGTTACTCGTTCGGCAATCAGCCCCAGCATTTT.